The 16 T cell receptor beta chains in this list originate from one sample, sequenced in a study of regulatory T cells in long-lasting Graves disease. The time point: newly diagnosed GD, antithyroid drugs for less than 3 months. Following extraction of RNA from PBMCs, that RNA was used to make the TCR library. Construction of TCR beta libraries relied on iRepertoire HTBI primers and on Arm-PCR targeting CDR3 regions. TCRdb redid the calling of the multiplex PCR reads with MiXCR, one entry per CDR3 protein. The table lists about 420,000 distinct CDR3 sequences, approximately 16% of them singletons. The data were also submitted as part of a second study, on T cells in Graves' hyperthyroidism and ophthalmopathy.

The sample consisted of peripheral blood mononuclear cells (PBMCs), taken at new diagnosis, from a patient treated with antithyroid drugs. The source of these receptors is a woman younger than 35 with Graves disease.

The chain employs TRBV6-5 and TRBJ2-1; no clear D gene. Germline V lookup: CDR1 MNHEY, CDR2 SVGAGI. Trimming shortened V by 4 bases and J by 8 bases, and 12 bases separated the two germline ends. The CDR3 is 13 amino acids. Here the CDR3 reads CASSSSSLDEQFF. CDR3 nucleotide sequence: TGTGCCAGCAGTTCGTCTAGTCTCGATGAGCAGTTCTTC.

This clonotype was counted only a few times. This chain uses TRBV10-3 with TRBJ1-2, with D perhaps matching TRBD1 (5 bases). Deletions cut 10 bases from V and 8 bases from J, with 14 bases between. The CDR3 sequence is 11 residues long. The V gene's germline CDR1 is ENHRY and CDR2 SYGVKD. CDR3 bases: TGTGCCACCGGGACTGCGGGGGGCTACACCTTC. Encoded protein: CATGTAGGYTF.

This clonotype was recorded at least ten times. The V gene is TRBV28, the J gene TRBJ2-1; 7 nucleotides align to TRBD2. V was pared by 5 bases and J by 8 bases, with 12 bases of the junction left unmatched. The germline V gene encodes CDR1 MDHEN and CDR2 SYDVKM. This CDR3 has 15 amino acids. The CDR3 DNA sequence: TGTGCCAGCAGTCCGACTAGCCCCACATCGTATGAGCAGTTCTTC. Residues: CASSPTSPTSYEQFF.

This clonotype was observed a few times. J is TRBJ2-1 and V is TRBV6-5; the D is unclear. This CDR3 spans 13 amino acids. V was pared by 2 bases and J by 5 bases, with 7 bases between. Germline CDR1 MNHEY, CDR2 SVGAGI. CDR3 nucleotides: TGTGCCAGCAGTTACGTCGAAAACAATGAGCAGTTCTTC. It yields the protein CASSYVENNEQFF.

The chain recombines TRBV9 with TRBJ2-4, with a weak D call TRBD2 (5 bases). The V end was cut by 3 bases, the J end by 3 bases, with 7 bases between. The germline V gene has CDR1 SGDLS and CDR2 YYNGEE. The CDR3 loop spans 13 amino acids. For the CDR3, the DNA is TGTGCCAGCAGCGGAAGCGGCAAAAACATTCAGTACTTC. Translated, it gives CASSGSGKNIQYF.

J is TRBJ2-3 and V is TRBV6-1; no firm D call. The CDR3 is 13 residues long. Per the germline V gene, CDR1 is MNHNS and CDR2 is SASEGT. V dropped 3 bases and J dropped 4 bases, with 8 bases sitting between them. The CDR3 here is CASSEQASDTQYF. The CDR3 coding sequence is TGTGCCAGCAGTGAGCAGGCGTCAGATACGCAGTATTTT.

In its sample, this clonotype was seen many times. The chain employs TRBV7-2 and TRBJ2-2; TRBD2 matches at 9 bases. Per the germline V gene, CDR1 is SGHTA and CDR2 is FQGNSA. Losses at the gene ends were 1 base for V and 4 bases for J; bases not matched to a gene: 4. The CDR3 is 16 amino acids. The CDR3 spells CASSLGREGATGELFF. The CDR3 region has the DNA TGTGCCAGCAGCTTAGGGCGGGAGGGGGCCACCGGGGAGCTGTTTTTT.

The chain couples TRBV19 to TRBJ2-1; 8 nucleotides line up with TRBD2. V shed 4 bases, J shed 5 bases, and the junction held 7 bases outside the gene matches. Germline assignment: CDR1 LNHDA and CDR2 SQIVND (reference sequence). This CDR3 is built from 15 residues. CDR3 sequence (DNA): TGTGCCAGTAGTAAGGTAGCGGGAATAAACAATGAGCAGTTCTTC. Protein: CASSKVAGINNEQFF.

The V and J genes are TRBV20-1 and TRBJ2-1; D is unresolved. Trimming left V 6 bases short and J 6 bases short, with 12 bases between. The CDR3 totals 12 residues. From germline, CDR1 is DFQATT and CDR2 SNEGSKA (reference sequence). CDR3 amino acids: CSAHRFSNEQFF. In DNA, the CDR3 is TGCAGTGCGCACCGTTTCAGCAATGAGCAGTTCTTC.

This clonotype was counted only a few times. This rearrangement joins TRBV2 to TRBJ2-5; tentatively, D is TRBD1 (5 bases). V was clipped by 6 bases and J by 5 bases, with 16 bases between them. Germline CDR1 SNHLY, CDR2 FYNNEI. The CDR3 is 14 amino acids. The CDR3 loop is CASSPPGMEETQYF. The CDR3 DNA follows: TGTGCCAGCAGCCCTCCAGGGATGGAGGAGACCCAGTACTTC. Variable domain in full (rest from reference TRBV2 and TRBJ2-5): EPEVTQTPSHQVTQMGQEVILRCVPISNHLYFYWYRQILGQKVEFLVSFYNNEISEKSEIFDDQFSVERPDGSNFTLKIRSTKLEDSAMYFCASSPPGMEETQYFGPGTRLLVL.

This clonotype was seen repeatedly, ten times or more. The chain recombines TRBV15 with TRBJ2-1; TRBD2 aligns across 12 bases. CDR1 and CDR2 from the germline V gene are LNHNV and YYDKDF (reference sequence). V lost 6 bases to trimming and J lost 3 bases; unmatched junction nucleotides: 6. The length of the CDR3 is 16 residues. CDR3 DNA sequence: TGTGCCACCAGTCGACTAGCGGGAGCGGTCTACAATGAGCAGTTCTTC. This codes for CATSRLAGAVYNEQFF.

Note on this clonotype: A clone one base away is much larger, so this may be a read error. This rearrangement joins TRBV29-1 to TRBJ2-1, with a weak D call TRBD1 (7 bases). The V gene lost 4 bases and the J gene lost 10 bases, with 17 bases spanning the gap. CDR1 SQVTM and CDR2 ANQGSEA come from the germline V gene. The CDR3 is 13 residues long. Here the CDR3 DNA reads TGCAGCGTTGTTGCGGGACAGATCTACGAGCAGTTCTTC. It encodes CSVVAGQIYEQFF.

This clonotype was seen repeatedly, ten times or more. The V gene is TRBV28, the J gene TRBJ1-1; no firm D call. The CDR3 sequence is 13 residues long. Germline V CDR1 and CDR2: MDHEN, SYDVKM. Trimming left V 10 bases short and J 0 bases short, with 12 bases between. The DNA for the CDR3 is TGTGCCATCAGCTGGACGGTGAACACTGAAGCTTTCTTT. As protein: CAISWTVNTEAFF. The complete variable domain, with remaining parts taken from reference TRBV28 and TRBJ1-1, reads DVKVTQSSRYLVKRTGEKVFLECVQDMDHENMFWYRQDPGLGLRLIYFSYDVKMKEKGDIPEGYSVSREKKERFSLILESASTNQTSMYLCAISWTVNTEAFFGQGTRLTVV.

This clonotype came up a few times. The rearrangement links TRBV7-9 to TRBJ2-1; tentatively, D is TRBD2 (5 bases). From germline, CDR1 is SEHNR and CDR2 FQNEAQ (reference sequence). The ends were cut back, 6 bases at V and 1 base at J, with 13 bases in the middle. The CDR3 contains 15 residues. The CDR3 DNA sequence: TGTGCCAGCAGTAGAACGGGGTTTTCCTACAATGAGCAGTTCTTC. This translates into CASSRTGFSYNEQFF.

This clonotype appeared many times. This chain uses TRBV3-1 with TRBJ1-2; D unresolved. Germline V lookup: CDR1 LGHDT, CDR2 YNNKEL (reference sequence). This CDR3 region has 14 residues. Trimming shortened V by 4 bases and J by 2 bases, and 11 bases separated the two germline ends. The CDR3 DNA is TGTGCCAGCAGCCCCCCCGGGGTCAACTATGGCTACACCTTC. This translates into CASSPPGVNYGYTF. Together with reference TRBV3-1 and TRBJ1-2, the CDR3 gives the full variable domain: DTAVSQTPKYLVTQMGNDKSIKCEQNLGHDTMYWYKQDSKKFLKIMFSYNNKELIINETVPNRFSPKSPDKAHLNLHINSLELGDSAVYFCASSPPGVNYGYTFGSGTRLTVV.

The table lists this clonotype with many counts. The chain joins TRBV12-3 or TRBV12-4 to TRBJ2-3, with D maybe TRBD1 (6 bases). V was clipped by 4 bases and J by 0 bases, with 11 bases between them. CDR3 length: 15 residues. Here the CDR3 DNA reads TGTGCCAGCAGTTCGACAGGATCCAGCACAGATACGCAGTATTTT. This sequence encodes CASSSTGSSTDTQYF.